One and the same sample provided the 28 T cell receptor beta chains below, sequenced in a study of CDR3 diversity in severe acne. TCRdb itself ran the PCR reads through MiXCR, one entry per CDR3 protein. The table shows more than 70,000 distinct CDR3 sequences, with approximately 54% occurring only once. Material for sequencing was blood. The receptors originated from a male donor with severe acne vulgaris.

The J gene is TRBJ2-3, the V gene TRBV11-2; 11 bases are shared with TRBD2. The CDR3 is 16 amino acids. After removal of 6 bases from V and 2 bases from J, the junction contained 7 bases not matched to a gene. Germline-derived CDR1 and CDR2 are SGHAT and FQNNGV. CDR3 protein: CASSGTSGKHTDTQYF. As DNA, the CDR3 is TGTGCCAGCAGTGGGACTAGCGGAAAACACACAGATACGCAGTATTTT.

There are a few counts of this clonotype. The chain is built from TRBV6-1 and TRBJ1-1, with D unclear. CDR1 MNHNS and CDR2 SASEGT come from the germline V gene. Trimming left V 6 bases short and J 8 bases short, with 25 bases between. This CDR3 spans 16 amino acids. The CDR3 loop reads CASSRDLRPPHEEAFF. Written as DNA, the CDR3 is TGTGCCAGCAGCCGGGATCTACGACCTCCTCATGAAGAAGCTTTCTTT.

The chain joins TRBV4-3 to TRBJ2-7, with TRBD1 as a possible D gene (6 bases). The CDR3 totals 13 residues. Germline CDR1 reads LGHNA; CDR2 reads YSLEER. V gave up 6 bases and J gave up 7 bases, with 16 bases separating them. DNA of the CDR3: TGCGCCAGCAGTCAGGCAGGGGCTCGAGAGCAGTACTTC. It yields the protein CASSQAGAREQYF.

The rearrangement uses TRBV5-6 and TRBJ2-1, with 10 bases matching TRBD2. This CDR3 is 15 amino acids long. Per the germline V gene, CDR1 is SGHDT and CDR2 is YYEEEE. Trimming at V came to 1 base and at J to 7 bases, leaving 5 bases not matched to a gene. The CDR3 DNA follows: TGTGCCAGCAGCTTGTCTAGCGGGAGAGGAAATGAGCAGTTCTTC. This gives the protein CASSLSSGRGNEQFF.

V is TRBV3-1 and J is TRBJ2-1, with 8 bases identical to TRBD2. Germline loops: CDR1 LGHDT, CDR2 YNNKEL (reference sequence). J was trimmed by 15 bases and V by 0 bases; bases with no gene match: 13. This CDR3 is built from 15 residues. The CDR3 DNA follows: TGTGCCAGCAGCCAAGAAGGGGTAGCGGGCGGGAGGTGGTTCTTC. This encodes CASSQEGVAGGRWFF.

V and J are TRBV14 and TRBJ1-4; D gene ambiguous. There are 13 residues in the CDR3. Germline-derived CDR1 and CDR2 are SGHDN and FVKESK. Deletions cut 4 bases from V and 8 bases from J, with 11 bases between. CDR3 nucleotides: TGTGCCAGCAGCCGGGGAACCGGAGAAAAACTGTTTTTT. Translation: CASSRGTGEKLFF.

The chain couples TRBV10-3 to TRBJ1-2; D unresolved. The CDR3 sequence is 11 residues long. Between the trimmed V and J ends, which lost 2 bases and 4 bases, there was a span of 2 bases. Germline CDR1 ENHRY, CDR2 SYGVKD. The CDR3 DNA sequence: TGTGCCATCAGTGAGGTCTATGGCTACACCTTC. The encoded protein is CAISEVYGYTF.

The J gene is TRBJ1-2, the V gene TRBV10-3; 10 nucleotides match TRBD1. Germline CDR1 reads ENHRY; CDR2 reads SYGVKD. This CDR3 has 14 amino acids. V lost 9 bases and J lost 2; bases outside the gene matches: 6. The CDR3 loop is CAIFMTGGNYGYTF. The CDR3 DNA reads TGTGCCATTTTCATGACAGGGGGCAACTATGGCTACACCTTC.

V and J are TRBV10-2 and TRBJ1-1; TRBD1 might be the D (5 bases). The CDR3 consists of 13 residues. Per germline, CDR1 WSHSY and CDR2 SAAADI. Between the trimmed V and J ends, which lost 7 bases and 1 base, there was a span of 10 bases. The CDR3 DNA reads as TGCGCCAGCACCACAGGCGAGAACACTGAAGCTTTCTTT. This encodes CASTTGENTEAFF.

By share, this clonotype ranks as medium-sized (0.01 to 0.1%). The chain has TRBV20-1 and TRBJ2-1; 7 nucleotides agree with TRBD2. Trimming removed 0 bases from V and 2 bases from J; junction bases left unmatched: 4. The CDR3 contains 15 residues. CDR1 DFQATT and CDR2 SNEGSKA come from the germline V gene (reference sequence). The CDR3 sequence is CSARDGGSPYNEQFF. DNA of the CDR3: TGCAGTGCTAGAGACGGCGGGAGCCCCTACAATGAGCAGTTCTTC.

The rearrangement joins TRBV12-3 or TRBV12-4 to TRBJ1-1, with TRBD1 matching 10 bases. The CDR3 consists of 13 residues. Losses at the gene ends were 10 bases for V and 3 bases for J; bases not matched to a gene: 5. Here the CDR3 DNA reads TGTGCCACACGGACAGGGGGGCACACTGAAGCTTTCTTT. Protein: CATRTGGHTEAFF.

The table lists this clonotype with a count of one. The V and J genes are TRBV2 and TRBJ1-1; no clear D gene. The CDR3 has 14 residues. Trimming pared 5 bases from V and 1 base from J, leaving 11 bases between. Germline loops: CDR1 SNHLY, CDR2 FYNNEI. CDR3 DNA: TGTGCCAGCAGTTCCCTCGCGGGGAACACTGAAGCTTTCTTT. Its protein is CASSSLAGNTEAFF.

The chain links TRBV29-1 to TRBJ1-2; the D is unclear. The CDR3 totals 12 residues. Germline CDR1 SQVTM, CDR2 ANQGSEA. Deletions cut 7 bases from V and 8 bases from J, with 17 bases between. The CDR3 region is CSAGGRMGGYTF. The CDR3 DNA is TGCAGCGCGGGAGGCAGGATGGGCGGCTACACCTTC.

This clonotype was seen at least ten times. The chain is built from TRBV18 and TRBJ2-1; TRBD2 agrees at 10 bases. Germline V gene sequence: CDR1 KGHSH, CDR2 LQKENI. Trimming removed 2 bases from V and 5 bases from J; junction bases left unmatched: 3. The CDR3 totals 15 residues. Here the CDR3 DNA reads TGTGCCAGCTCACCATCGCTAGCGGGAGACAATGAGCAGTTCTTC. Its translation: CASSPSLAGDNEQFF.

V is TRBV29-1 and J is TRBJ1-1; D may be TRBD1 (6 bases). CDR3 size: 11 residues. Germline V CDR1 and CDR2: SQVTM, ANQGSEA. V shed 7 bases and J shed 4 bases, with 10 bases lying between them. The CDR3 region is CSAGGGTEAFF. In DNA form, the CDR3 reads TGCAGCGCCGGGGGCGGCACTGAAGCTTTCTTT.

The J gene is TRBJ2-5, the V gene TRBV20-1; 10 bases match TRBD2. Trimming took 4 bases from V and 5 from J; bases not matched to a gene: 7. Per the germline V gene, CDR1 is DFQATT and CDR2 is SNEGSKA (reference sequence). The CDR3 is 14 amino acids. CDR3 DNA: TGCAGTGCTACTAAAGCGGGGGGGGACGAGACCCAGTACTTC. Amino acid sequence: CSATKAGGDETQYF.

There are many counts of this clonotype. This chain links TRBV7-8 with TRBJ1-6; D is possibly TRBD1 (5 bases). This CDR3 is built from 16 residues. The V gene's germline CDR1 is SGHVS and CDR2 FQNEAQ. Between the trimmed V and J ends, which lost 0 bases and 9 bases, there was a span of 15 bases. This CDR3 is CASSLAPDTISSPLHF. The DNA for the CDR3 is TGTGCCAGCAGCTTAGCCCCGGACACCATTTCTTCACCCCTCCACTTT. The variable domain in full, with the rest retrieved from reference TRBV7-8 and TRBJ1-6, is GAGVSQSPRYKVAKRGQDVALRCDPISGHVSLFWYQQALGQGPEFLTYFQNEAQLDKSGLPSDRFFAERPEGSVSTLKIQRTQQEDSAVYLCASSLAPDTISSPLHFGNGTRLTVT.

This clonotype was picked up a small number of times. This chain uses TRBV24-1 with TRBJ1-1; D is unresolved. Trimming took off 9 bases at V and 2 bases at J, with 6 bases between the two ends. Per germline, CDR1 KGHDR and CDR2 SFDVKD. This CDR3 is 11 amino acids long. The CDR3, as DNA: TGTGCCACCGTCCTAAACACTGAAGCTTTCTTT. Protein sequence: CATVLNTEAFF.

This clonotype came up many times. The chain recombines TRBV11-2 with TRBJ2-7, with D possibly called TRBD1 or TRBD2 (6 bases each). Per the germline V gene, CDR1 is SGHAT and CDR2 is FQNNGV. This CDR3 has 14 residues. V dropped 1 base and J dropped 3 bases, with 10 bases sitting between them. CDR3 bases: TGTGCCAGCAGCTTAGGGGGGGCCATCTACGAGCAGTACTTC. This codes for CASSLGGAIYEQYF. Based on the CDR3 plus reference TRBV11-2 and TRBJ2-7, the full variable domain is EAGVAQSPRYKIIEKRQSVAFWCNPISGHATLYWYQQILGQGPKLLIQFQNNGVVDDSQLPKDRFSAERLKGVDSTLKIQPAKLEDSAVYLCASSLGGAIYEQYFGPGTRLTVT.

The V call is TRBV6-2 or TRBV6-3, the J call TRBJ2-7; possibly TRBD1 for D (5 bases). Trimming left V 3 bases short and J 9 bases short, with 6 bases between. The CDR3 sequence is 10 residues long. Germline V gene lookup returns CDR1 MNHEY and CDR2 SVGEGT. This CDR3 reads CASSYTGQYF. CDR3 DNA: TGTGCCAGCAGTTATACAGGGCAGTACTTC.

About this clonotype: A single base separates this from a much larger clone, so it may be a read error. Because it lacks the conserved phenylalanine or tryptophan at the end, this CDR3 is likely a read error. This rearrangement joins TRBV6-4 to TRBJ1-2; possibly TRBD1 for D (5 bases). V gave up 3 bases and J gave up 0 bases, with 5 bases separating them. In germline, CDR1 is MRHNA, CDR2 SNTAGT. The CDR3 length is 13 residues. In nucleotides, the CDR3 is TGTGCCAGCAGTGAGGGGGCTAACTATGGCTACACCCTC. Translating it yields CASSEGANYGYTL.

This clonotype was recorded many times. V is TRBV20-1 and J is TRBJ2-3, with 13 nucleotides matching TRBD2. Unmatched junction bases numbered 3, after V lost 5 bases and J lost 1 base. The CDR3 covers 15 residues. Germline-derived CDR1 and CDR2 are DFQATT and SNEGSKA (reference sequence). The CDR3 loop reads CSADTSGRGTDTQYF. CDR3 DNA: TGCAGTGCTGATACTAGCGGGAGGGGCACAGATACGCAGTATTTT.

This sequence joins TRBV20-1 and TRBJ2-5; perhaps D is TRBD1 or TRBD2 (6 bases each). V lost 1 base to trimming and J lost 9 bases, with 18 bases between them. Per germline, CDR1 DFQATT and CDR2 SNEGSKA (reference sequence). The CDR3 runs 14 residues. The CDR3 DNA follows: TGCAGTGCTAGAGTGGGGCGGGACAATCAGCCCCAGTACTTC. Translating it yields CSARVGRDNQPQYF.

As concerns this clonotype: A read error may account for a junction end that differs from germline. The chain joins TRBV19 to TRBJ2-2; D unclear. This CDR3 has 15 amino acids. Germline V gene data show CDR1 as LNHDA and CDR2 as SQIVND (reference sequence). DNA for the CDR3: TGTGCCAGTAGTATAGGCAGGCTGTACACCGAGGAGCTGTTTTTT. Residues: CASSIGRLYTEELFF.

This clonotype was seen once. The chain uses TRBV20-1 and TRBJ2-3, with D perhaps matching TRBD2 (6 bases). The CDR3 is 17 residues long. The V gene lost 6 bases and the J gene lost 4 bases, with 26 bases spanning the gap. Germline V lookup: CDR1 DFQATT, CDR2 SNEGSKA (reference sequence). CDR3 sequence: CSAQDERVAHRADTQYF. In DNA form, the CDR3 reads TGCAGTGCGCAAGACGAGCGGGTCGCACATAGGGCAGATACGCAGTATTTT.

The chain couples TRBV2 to TRBJ2-5, with unresolved D. Trimming shortened V by 6 bases and J by 3 bases, and 14 bases separated the two germline ends. This CDR3 region has 14 residues. The germline CDR1 and CDR2 sequences are SNHLY and FYNNEI. The CDR3 DNA follows: TGTGCCAGCAGGGAAAGTGTAGATAAAGAGACCCAGTACTTC. Encoded protein: CASRESVDKETQYF.

The chain is built from TRBV28 and TRBJ1-2; 8 positions match TRBD1. V was pared by 6 bases and J by 6 bases, with 6 bases of the junction left unmatched. Germline values: CDR1 MDHEN, CDR2 SYDVKM. The CDR3 totals 13 residues. The CDR3 sequence: CASSRGQGNGYTF. The DNA of the CDR3 is TGTGCCAGCAGCCGTGGACAGGGTAATGGCTACACCTTC.

This clonotype was observed many times. CDR3 protein: CASSSMGVFRTGNEQFF. The CDR3 nucleotides are TGTGCCAGCAGCTCAATGGGCGTTTTTCGGACAGGCAATGAGCAGTTCTTC. The J gene is TRBJ2-1, the V gene TRBV7-8; 7 bases line up with TRBD1. Trimming cost V 4 bases and J 6 bases; bases outside gene matches: 15. The CDR3 totals 17 residues. Germline V gene data show CDR1 as SGHVS and CDR2 as FQNEAQ.